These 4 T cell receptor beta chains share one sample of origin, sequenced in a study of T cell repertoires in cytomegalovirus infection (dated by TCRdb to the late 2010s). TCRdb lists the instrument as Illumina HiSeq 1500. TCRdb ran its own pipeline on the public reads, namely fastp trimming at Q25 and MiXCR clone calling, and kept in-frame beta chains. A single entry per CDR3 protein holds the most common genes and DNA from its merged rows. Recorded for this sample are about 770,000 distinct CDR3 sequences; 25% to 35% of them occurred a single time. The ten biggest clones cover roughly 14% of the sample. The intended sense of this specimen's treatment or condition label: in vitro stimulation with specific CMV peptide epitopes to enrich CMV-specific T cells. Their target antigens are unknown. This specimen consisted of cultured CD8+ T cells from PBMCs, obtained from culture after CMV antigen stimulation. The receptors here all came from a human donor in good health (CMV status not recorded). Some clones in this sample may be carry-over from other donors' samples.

The CDR3: CARSLEQSSYEQYV. The CDR3 DNA is TGTGCCCGCAGCTTGGAGCAGTCCTCCTACGAGCAGTACGTC. The rearrangement uses TRBV5-6 and TRBJ2-7; D gene uncertain. Looked up from germline, CDR1 is SGHDT and CDR2 is YYEEEE. The CDR3 covers 14 residues.

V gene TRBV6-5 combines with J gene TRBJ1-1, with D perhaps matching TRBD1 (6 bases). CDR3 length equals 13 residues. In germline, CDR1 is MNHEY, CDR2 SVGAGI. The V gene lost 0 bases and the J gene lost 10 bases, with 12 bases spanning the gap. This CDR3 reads CASSYSTGIRAFF. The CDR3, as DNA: TGTGCCAGCAGTTACTCGACAGGCATCCGAGCTTTCTTT.

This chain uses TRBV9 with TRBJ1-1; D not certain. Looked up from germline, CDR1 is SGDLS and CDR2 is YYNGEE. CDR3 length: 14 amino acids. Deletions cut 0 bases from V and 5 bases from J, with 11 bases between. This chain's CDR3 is CASSVAIGKTEAFF. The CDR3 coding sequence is TGTGCCAGCAGCGTAGCTATTGGGAAAACTGAAGCTTTCTTT. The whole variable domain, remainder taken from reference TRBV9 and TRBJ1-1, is DSGVTQTPKHLITATGQRVTLRCSPRSGDLSVYWYQQSLDQGLQFLIQYYNGEERAKGNILERFSAQQFPDLHSELNLSSLELGDSALYFCASSVAIGKTEAFFGQGTRLTVV.

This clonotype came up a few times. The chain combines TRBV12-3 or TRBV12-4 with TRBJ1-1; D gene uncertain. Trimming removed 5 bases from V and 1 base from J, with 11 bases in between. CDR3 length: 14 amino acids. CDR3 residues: CASSATMGNTEAFF. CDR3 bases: TGTGCCAGCAGTGCCACTATGGGGAACACTGAAGCTTTCTTT.